A single sample is the source of the 27 T cell receptor beta chains below, sequenced in a study of control samples from healthy donors and cancer patients. Some clones are missing from TCRdb's copy, which holds only in-frame ones; the method was immunoSEQ multiplex PCR. The sample yields 150,000 to 200,000 clones, 94% seen once. The sequenced sample was blood. The receptors were gathered from a woman aged 40 to 50 in good health.

The chain links TRBV4-1 to TRBJ1-1; 12 bases are a match to TRBD1. Trimming took 5 bases from V and 4 from J; bases not matched to a gene: 8. In germline, CDR1 is MGHRA, CDR2 YSYEKL. This CDR3 contains 16 residues. This CDR3 reads CASSRGQGARGTEAFF. CDR3 nucleotide sequence: TGCGCCAGCAGCAGGGGACAGGGGGCGCGAGGCACTGAAGCTTTCTTT.

This clone was recorded once. The gene calls are TRBV11-1 and TRBJ1-2; D is unclear. Trimming left V 1 base short and J 8 bases short, with 8 bases between. CDR1 and CDR2 (germline): SGHAT, FQDESV (reference sequence). The CDR3 covers 12 residues. The CDR3 bases are TGTGCCAGCAGCTTAGAAGGTGACGGCTACACCTTC. Translation gives CASSLEGDGYTF.

The rearrangement uses TRBV27 and TRBJ1-5; D gene ambiguous. Trimming pared 6 bases from V and 7 bases from J, leaving 16 bases between. CDR1 is MNHEY, CDR2 SMNVEV, per germline (reference sequence). CDR3 size: 14 residues. For the CDR3, the DNA is TGTGCCAGCAGAAACATGGGGAGAGAACAGCCCCAGCATTTT. Translated, it gives CASRNMGREQPQHF.

This chain uses TRBV7-8 with TRBJ2-5; D gene unclear. The V end was cut by 5 bases, the J end by 4 bases, with 8 bases between. The germline gives CDR1 SGHVS, CDR2 FQNEAQ. CDR3 length: 12 residues. CDR3 residues: CASSLSVETQYF. In DNA, the CDR3 is TGTGCCAGCAGCCTCAGCGTAGAGACCCAGTACTTC.

The chain carries TRBV27 and TRBJ2-3, with 10 bases fitting TRBD2. The germline V gene has CDR1 MNHEY and CDR2 SMNVEV (reference sequence). This CDR3 spans 16 amino acids. V trimming: 1 base; J trimming: 3 bases; junction bases outside the gene matches: 4. CDR3 nucleotides: TGTGCCAGCAGTTTATATAGCGGGGGGACGACAGATACGCAGTATTTT. It codes for CASSLYSGGTTDTQYF.

This clone was recorded once. This sequence joins TRBV19 and TRBJ1-2; unclear D gene. Looked up from germline, CDR1 is LNHDA and CDR2 is SQIVND (reference sequence). V dropped 7 bases and J dropped 6 bases, with 15 bases sitting between them. This CDR3 is built from 13 residues. CDR3: CASKTRRVDGYTF. For the CDR3, the DNA is TGTGCCAGTAAGACACGGAGGGTTGATGGCTACACCTTC.

The chain carries TRBV5-1 and TRBJ1-4; 9 bases agree with TRBD1. Germline CDR1 and CDR2: SGHRS and YFSETQ. V gave up 4 bases and J gave up 4 bases; unmatched junction bases: 8. This CDR3 comprises 16 residues. Here the CDR3 reads CASSTGTGRDNEKLFF. The CDR3 DNA follows: TGCGCCAGCAGCACCGGGACAGGGAGAGATAATGAAAAACTGTTTTTT.

This chain joins TRBV6-5 and TRBJ1-5, with TRBD1 identical over 10 bases. Germline CDR1 is MNHEY and CDR2 is SVGAGI. The V segment lost 6 bases and the J segment 5 bases; nucleotides outside the gene matches: 7. This CDR3 has 15 residues. The CDR3 bases are TGTGCCAGCAGCGCAAGGGACAGGGGTGATCAGCCCCAGCATTTT. This sequence encodes CASSARDRGDQPQHF.

The V and J genes are TRBV5-1 and TRBJ1-3; the D gene is possibly TRBD1 (6 bases). With 3 bases removed from V and 2 bases from J, the gap between germline ends came to 15 bases. This CDR3 is built from 16 residues. Germline CDR1 and CDR2: SGHRS and YFSETQ. The CDR3 DNA sequence: TGCGCCAGCAGCTGGAAACAGGGCTCCCCTGGAAACACCATATATTTT. It translates to CASSWKQGSPGNTIYF.

This clone was observed a handful of times. This chain links TRBV10-1 with TRBJ2-7, with 10 bases fitting TRBD1. In germline, CDR1 is WNHNN, CDR2 SYGVQD (reference sequence). V lost 4 bases to trimming and J lost 5 bases; unmatched junction nucleotides: 8. This CDR3 has 15 residues. CDR3 protein: CASSGTGTGAHEQYF. CDR3 in DNA: TGCGCCAGCAGTGGAACCGGGACAGGGGCCCACGAGCAGTACTTC.

The chain uses TRBV29-1 and TRBJ2-7, with 10 bases fitting TRBD2. The CDR3 totals 14 residues. From germline, CDR1 is SQVTM and CDR2 ANQGSEA. V was clipped by 6 bases and J by 6 bases; unmatched bases: 11. CDR3 sequence: CSVLTGTSASEQYF. CDR3 bases: TGCAGCGTCCTTACCGGGACTAGCGCCAGCGAGCAGTACTTC.

The genes are TRBV5-5 and TRBJ2-3; the match to TRBD2 covers 11 bases. Germline CDR1 reads SGHKS; CDR2 reads YYEKEE (reference sequence). This CDR3 is 20 amino acids long. With 4 bases clipped from V and 6 bases from J, the junction kept 22 bases outside the gene matches. CDR3 in amino acids: CASSPLGRGLAGGDLDTQYF. In DNA, the CDR3 is TGTGCCAGCAGCCCCCTGGGGAGGGGGCTAGCGGGGGGCGATCTGGATACGCAGTATTTT.

The V and J genes are TRBV21-1 and TRBJ1-4; the table's D call, TRBD1, has no DNA check behind it. TRBV21-1 is a known pseudogene. The CDR3 contains 15 residues. Written as DNA, the CDR3 is TGTGCCAGCAGAAGAAACCCAGAAACTAATGAAAAACTGTTTTTT. This encodes CASRRNPETNEKLFF.

This chain uses TRBV9 with TRBJ2-1, with TRBD2 identical over 11 bases. V was clipped by 4 bases and J by 6 bases; unmatched bases: 15. This CDR3 has 18 residues. CDR1 SGDLS and CDR2 YYNGEE come from the germline V gene. The CDR3 loop reads CASSPNLAGLAESNEQFF. CDR3 bases: TGTGCCAGCAGCCCTAACCTCGCGGGACTAGCGGAGAGCAATGAGCAGTTCTTC.

The V call is TRBV7-9, the J call TRBJ2-7; 12 bases are shared with TRBD2. The CDR3 has 17 residues. The J segment lost 3 bases and the V segment lost 4 bases, leaving 10 bases of the junction unmatched. The germline gives CDR1 SEHNR, CDR2 FQNEAQ (reference sequence). CDR3 protein: CASSSGLAGSSRYEQYF. In DNA, the CDR3 is TGTGCCAGCAGCTCTGGACTAGCGGGAAGCTCGCGCTACGAGCAGTACTTC.

This chain joins TRBV7-2 and TRBJ1-1; TRBD1 agrees at 7 bases. The V and J ends lost 3 bases and 3 bases, in that order; junction bases with no gene match: 4. CDR1 is SGHTA and CDR2 is FQGNSA in the germline V gene. This CDR3 has 14 amino acids. The CDR3 spells CASSLRQGYTEAFF. CDR3 sequence (DNA): TGTGCCAGCAGCTTGCGACAGGGCTACACTGAAGCTTTCTTT.

The chain carries TRBV11-2 and TRBJ1-5; possibly TRBD1 for D (5 bases). The CDR3 totals 13 residues. Looked up from germline, CDR1 is SGHAT and CDR2 is FQNNGV. V lost 5 bases to trimming and J lost 5 bases, with 10 bases between them. The CDR3 reads CASSPGTYQPQHF. Here the CDR3 DNA reads TGTGCCAGCAGCCCGGGGACCTATCAGCCCCAGCATTTT.

The chain links TRBV2 to TRBJ2-5, with D possibly TRBD2 on 6 matching bases. Per the germline V gene, CDR1 is SNHLY and CDR2 is FYNNEI. The CDR3 runs 14 residues. V lost 7 bases and J lost 2, with 14 bases in between. This chain's CDR3 is CASKAGRTQETQYF. Here the CDR3 DNA reads TGTGCCAGCAAGGCGGGGCGGACACAAGAGACCCAGTACTTC.

The chain is built from TRBV19 and TRBJ1-5; 10 bases align to TRBD1. This CDR3 contains 16 residues. CDR1 is LNHDA, CDR2 SQIVND, per germline (reference sequence). The J segment lost 7 bases and the V segment lost 3 bases, leaving 9 bases of the junction unmatched. The CDR3 reads CASSIRTGGSGQPQHF. The CDR3 DNA is TGTGCCAGTAGTATTAGGACAGGGGGTTCAGGGCAGCCCCAGCATTTT.

This chain joins TRBV29-1 and TRBJ1-1, with 9 bases that match TRBD1. CDR3 length: 13 residues. Germline CDR1 SQVTM, CDR2 ANQGSEA. V lost 3 bases, J lost 5 bases, and 4 bases stayed unmatched. The DNA for the CDR3 is TGCAGCGTTGAGGGACAGGGTGGGACTGAAGCTTTCTTT. This codes for CSVEGQGGTEAFF.

V gene TRBV5-6 combines with J gene TRBJ1-6, with D perhaps matching TRBD1 (6 bases). The CDR3 consists of 14 residues. The V gene lost 4 bases and the J gene lost 8 bases, with 13 bases spanning the gap. Germline values: CDR1 SGHDT, CDR2 YYEEEE. CDR3 bases: TGTGCCAGCAGCGTCGGGGGGGCTGATTCACCCCTCCACTTT. Encoded protein: CASSVGGADSPLHF.

V usage is TRBV11-1 and J usage is TRBJ1-5; a possible D gene is TRBD1 (5 bases). The V and J ends lost 3 bases and 2 bases respectively, with 11 bases between them. CDR1 and CDR2 from the germline V gene are SGHAT and FQDESV (reference sequence). The CDR3 is made up of 15 amino acids. The CDR3 region has the DNA TGTGCCAGCAGCTTTGGGGCAGGCCGCAATCAGCCCCAGCATTTT. It specifies CASSFGAGRNQPQHF.

This sequence joins TRBV4-1 and TRBJ2-7; D is undetermined. Per the germline V gene, CDR1 is MGHRA and CDR2 is YSYEKL. Trimming took off 2 bases at V and 0 bases at J, with 11 bases between the two ends. The CDR3 sequence is 15 residues long. The CDR3 loop reads CASSQTMAGSYEQYF. CDR3 DNA sequence: TGCGCCAGCAGCCAAACTATGGCCGGCTCCTACGAGCAGTACTTC.

The V call is TRBV6-6, the J call TRBJ2-1; D is perhaps TRBD1 or TRBD2 (5 bases each). Trimming took 5 bases from V and 12 from J, leaving 17 bases between them. The germline V gene has CDR1 MNHNY and CDR2 SVGAGI (reference sequence). The CDR3 consists of 13 residues. CDR3 sequence reads: CASSGRDPLRQFF. The CDR3 DNA sequence: TGTGCCAGCAGTGGTCGGGACCCTCTGAGGCAGTTCTTC.

V usage is TRBV25-1 and J usage is TRBJ1-2; tentative D call: TRBD1 (5 bases). V was pared by 8 bases and J by 2 bases, with 21 bases between. Germline V gene sequence: CDR1 MGHDK, CDR2 SYGVNS. The CDR3 totals 16 residues. The CDR3 DNA reads as TGTGCCAGCGGAACCTGGGGCTCGAATATAAACTATGGCTACACCTTC. This translates into CASGTWGSNINYGYTF.

The chain is built from TRBV4-3 and TRBJ1-6; D is undetermined. Germline-derived CDR1 and CDR2 are LGHNA and YSLEER. The CDR3 is 15 residues long. V lost 0 bases and J 4 bases, leaving 7 bases between the germline ends. DNA of the CDR3: TGCGCCAGCAGCCAAGACCGGAAATATAATTCACCCCTCCACTTT. This sequence encodes CASSQDRKYNSPLHF.

V and J are TRBV6-2 or TRBV6-3 and TRBJ1-5, with 7 bases identical to TRBD1. Trimming cost V 4 bases and J 1 base; bases outside gene matches: 1. CDR3 length equals 14 residues. Germline assignment: CDR1 MNHEY and CDR2 SVGEGT. The CDR3 DNA reads TGTGCCAGCAGTTCAGGGGGGAGCAATCAGCCCCAGCATTTT. This gives the protein CASSSGGSNQPQHF.